The rows below give T cell receptor beta chains drawn from one sample of a study of control samples from healthy donors and cancer patients. Method: immunoSEQ multiplex PCR; TCRdb's copy keeps in-frame clones and lacks some. The sample holds roughly 80,000 clones, roughly 84% seen once. Sequencing was done on a sample of blood. These receptors all stem from a woman in her 50s in good health. Each CDR3 is given with its conserved first and last residue. The order of the fields is clone size, D gene, CDR3 length, V gene, J gene, CDR3 DNA, CDR3 protein. The D gene is left open where the match is weak. For some rows the clone size is stated as once, few or many, or as a class when expanded; others skip it.

NA	NA	13	TRBV7-9	TRBJ2-3	TGTGCCAGCCTTAGTAGCGGCACAGATACGCAGTATTTT	CASLSSGTDTQYF
once	NA	15	TRBV5-6	TRBJ2-3	TGTGCCAGCAGCTTGCTACAGCAATACACAGATACGCAGTATTTT	CASSLLQQYTDTQYF
NA	TRBD1	15	TRBV5-1	TRBJ2-7	TGCGCCAGCAGCCTTCCTAGACAGGGGGTTAACGAGCAGTACTTC	CASSLPRQGVNEQYF
NA	NA	13	TRBV19	TRBJ2-3	TGTGCCAGTAGTCCTAGGCGCACAGATACGCAGTATTTT	CASSPRRTDTQYF
NA	NA	15	TRBV6-5	TRBJ1-1	TGTGCCAGCAGTCACGAGGGACAAGTATTCACTGAAGCTTTCTTT	CASSHEGQVFTEAFF
NA	NA	14	TRBV20-1	TRBJ1-5	TGCAGTGCTAGTGGAGTCTATAGCAATCAGCCCCAGCATTTT	CSASGVYSNQPQHF
NA	NA	12	TRBV12-3/TRBV12-4	TRBJ1-1	TGTGCCAGCAGTTTCTGGGGCACTGAAGCTTTCTTT	CASSFWGTEAFF
NA	TRBD1	13	TRBV6-6	TRBJ1-2	TGTGCCAGCGCTAAGACAGGGGAGTATGGCTACACCTTC	CASAKTGEYGYTF
few	TRBD1	14	TRBV5-1	TRBJ1-1	TGCGCCAGCAGCTTGGCAGGGGGCGAGACTGAAGCTTTCTTT	CASSLAGGETEAFF
NA	TRBD2	15	TRBV5-4	TRBJ2-3	TGTGCCAGCAGCGCCCAGCGGGGGATCACAGATACGCAGTATTTT	CASSAQRGITDTQYF
NA	TRBD1	17	TRBV4-1	TRBJ1-1	TGCGCCAGCAGCCAGGATCCCGGGACAGGAGTATCCACTGAAGCTTTCTTT	CASSQDPGTGVSTEAFF
NA	NA	12	TRBV20-1	TRBJ1-5	TGCAGTGCTAGTCTGGGGTTTCAGCCCCAGCATTTT	CSASLGFQPQHF
once	NA	13	TRBV2	TRBJ1-4	TGTGCCAGCAGTCAGGAAGCTAATGAAAAACTGTTTTTT	CASSQEANEKLFF
NA	NA	12	TRBV4-1	TRBJ2-3	TGCGCCAGCAGCCAAGACGAACCTACGCAGTATTTT	CASSQDEPTQYF
NA	NA	15	TRBV5-1	TRBJ1-6	TGCGCCAGCAGCTTGCATCGGGAAGCTAATTCACCCCTCCACTTT	CASSLHREANSPLHF
NA	NA	15	TRBV7-2	TRBJ1-6	TGTGCCAGCAGCTTATCCGGGACGGACAATTCACCCCTCCACTTT	CASSLSGTDNSPLHF
few	TRBD1	14	TRBV7-8	TRBJ2-7	TGTGCCAGCAGCGCCACAGGGGTCGCCTACGAGCAGTACTTC	CASSATGVAYEQYF
NA	NA	15	TRBV4-1	TRBJ1-4	TGCGCCAGCAGTGCAAGGACCGGTATCTATGAAAAACTGTTTTTT	CASSARTGIYEKLFF
NA	TRBD1	15	TRBV19	TRBJ1-3	TGTGCCAGTATAGACAGGGCGAGATCTGGAAACACCATATATTTT	CASIDRARSGNTIYF
NA	NA	14	TRBV10-3	TRBJ1-1	TGTGCCATCAGTGACAGGGGCCGCGACACTGAAGCTTTCTTT	CAISDRGRDTEAFF
NA	NA	14	TRBV9	TRBJ1-1	TGTGCCAGCAGCGCCACAGGGCGCGACACTGAAGCTTTCTTT	CASSATGRDTEAFF
NA	NA	15	TRBV5-1	TRBJ1-2	TGCGCCAGCAGCCTCGGTGAGGGAGGTAGGTATGGCTACACCTTC	CASSLGEGGRYGYTF
NA	NA	12	TRBV30	TRBJ1-2	TGTGCCTGGAGTAGTTCTAACTATGGCTACACCTTC	CAWSSSNYGYTF
NA	NA	14	TRBV2	TRBJ1-5	TGTGCCAGCAGGGCAGGGTGGGATAATCAGCCCCAGCATTTT	CASRAGWDNQPQHF
once	TRBD1	16	TRBV18	TRBJ2-1	TGTGCCAGCTCACTAAACCGGGACAGGGGAGACAATGAGCAGTTCTTC	CASSLNRDRGDNEQFF
once	NA	13	TRBV30	TRBJ1-1	TGTGCCTGGAGTCAGTGGGTGAACACTGAAGCTTTCTTT	CAWSQWVNTEAFF
NA	NA	14	TRBV7-2	TRBJ1-2	TGTGCCAGCAGCTTAGGAGGGCCAACATATGGCTACACCTTC	CASSLGGPTYGYTF
NA	TRBD1	13	TRBV15	TRBJ1-1	TGTGCCACCAGCAGGGGACAGGGGTATCGAGCTTTCTTT	CATSRGQGYRAFF
NA	TRBD2	15	TRBV6-5	TRBJ2-3	TGTGCCAGCAGTTTGACTAGCCATTCTACAGATACGCAGTATTTT	CASSLTSHSTDTQYF
NA	TRBD1	15	TRBV5-1	TRBJ2-2	TGCGCCAGCAGCACGGGACAGACTAACACCGGGGAGCTGTTTTTT	CASSTGQTNTGELFF
NA	NA	16	TRBV10-1	TRBJ2-1	TGCGCCAGCAGTGAGCAAGAGGCATTCTCCTACAATGAGCAGTTCTTC	CASSEQEAFSYNEQFF
NA	NA	12	TRBV28	TRBJ1-1	TGTGCCAGCAGTTTAAGGTCGACAACGGCTTTCTTT	CASSLRSTTAFF